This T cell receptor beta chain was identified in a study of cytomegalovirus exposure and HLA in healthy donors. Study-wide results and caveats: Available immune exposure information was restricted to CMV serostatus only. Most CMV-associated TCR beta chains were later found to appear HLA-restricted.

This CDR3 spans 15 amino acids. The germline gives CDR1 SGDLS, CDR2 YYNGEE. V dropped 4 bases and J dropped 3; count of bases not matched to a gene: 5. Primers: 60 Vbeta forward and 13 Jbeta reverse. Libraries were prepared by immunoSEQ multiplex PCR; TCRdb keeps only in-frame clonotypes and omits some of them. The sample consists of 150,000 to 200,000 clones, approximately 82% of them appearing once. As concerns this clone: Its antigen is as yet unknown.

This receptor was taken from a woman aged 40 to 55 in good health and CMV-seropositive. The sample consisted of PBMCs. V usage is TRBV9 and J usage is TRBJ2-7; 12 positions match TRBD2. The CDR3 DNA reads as TGTGCCAGCAGCCCCCGGACTAGCGGGGACTACGAGCAGTACTTC. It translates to CASSPRTSGDYEQYF.